Following are 7 T cell receptor beta chains from one sample sequenced in a study of PD-1 blockade in classical Hodgkin lymphoma. Generated by immunoSEQ multiplex PCR, the TCRdb table keeps only in-frame clones and is missing some. Among about 20,000 clones, 75% to 90% were seen once, and the ten largest hold 7.3%. The time point: cycle 4 day 1 (C4D1), after 5 to 7 weeks of nivolumab. Brentuximab vedotin exposure varied, and every patient relapsed after autologous stem cell transplantation. PBMCs were thawed, and CD8+ T cells were then isolated from them by magnetic negative selection. The starting material was CD8+ T cells from blood, obtained before the fourth cycle of nivolumab. These receptors were obtained from a human donor with classical Hodgkin lymphoma.

This sequence joins TRBV9 and TRBJ2-1; D might be TRBD2 (5 bases). The germline V and J ends were trimmed by 7 bases and 8 bases, with 7 bases remaining between them. The CDR3 spans 10 residues. Germline V gene data show CDR1 as SGDLS and CDR2 as YYNGEE. The CDR3 bases are TGTGCCAGCGGGGAGCATGAGCAGTTCTTC. Translation: CASGEHEQFF.

V usage is TRBV7-9 and J usage is TRBJ2-7; D not certain. The germline V gene has CDR1 SEHNR and CDR2 FQNEAQ (reference sequence). V was clipped by 1 base and J by 5 bases, with 12 bases between them. This CDR3 has 14 residues. The CDR3 DNA reads TGTGCCAGCAGCTTAGAGCACCACCGGCACGAGCAGTACTTC. As protein: CASSLEHHRHEQYF.

The rearrangement links TRBV4-3 to TRBJ1-4, with unresolved D. The CDR3 has 15 residues. Trimming shortened V by 5 bases and J by 6 bases, and 16 bases separated the two germline ends. The germline V gene encodes CDR1 LGHNA and CDR2 YSLEER. The chain's CDR3 is CASSATGSHDEKLFF. The CDR3 nucleotides are TGCGCCAGCAGCGCTACCGGGAGCCATGATGAAAAACTGTTTTTT.

The rearrangement uses TRBV5-6 and TRBJ1-2; 8 bases map to TRBD1. CDR1 is SGHDT and CDR2 is YYEEEE in the germline V gene. V lost 3 bases to trimming and J lost 8 bases; unmatched junction nucleotides: 3. This CDR3 spans 12 amino acids. Here the CDR3 reads CASSSGGGGYTF. CDR3 nucleotide sequence: TGTGCCAGCAGCTCAGGGGGCGGAGGCTACACCTTC.

This rearrangement joins TRBV27 to TRBJ2-7; possibly TRBD2 for D (5 bases). CDR3 length: 14 residues. Trimming removed 5 bases at V and 0 bases at J, with 11 bases between. Germline V CDR1 and CDR2: MNHEY, SMNVEV (reference sequence). The CDR3 is CASSPRVSSYEQYF. DNA for the CDR3: TGTGCCAGCAGTCCGCGGGTGAGCTCCTACGAGCAGTACTTC.

The rearrangement links TRBV7-8 to TRBJ2-1; D might be TRBD1 (6 bases). V shed 0 bases and J shed 9 bases, with 9 bases lying between them. The CDR3 extends over 13 amino acids. Germline CDR1 SGHVS, CDR2 FQNEAQ. CDR3 sequence: CASSLAQGREQFF. DNA for the CDR3: TGTGCCAGCAGCTTAGCGCAGGGGCGTGAGCAGTTCTTC.

The rearrangement links TRBV19 to TRBJ1-2; 7 nucleotides match TRBD1. The V segment lost 5 bases and the J segment 1 base; nucleotides outside the gene matches: 4. The CDR3 covers 14 residues. CDR1 and CDR2 (germline): LNHDA, SQIVND (reference sequence). The CDR3: CASSFPGGNYGYTF. Here the CDR3 DNA reads TGTGCCAGTAGTTTTCCAGGGGGTAACTATGGCTACACCTTC.